One sample yielded the 2 T cell receptor beta chains listed below, sequenced in a study of shared clonotypes between healthy human individuals. Terminally differentiated effector memory CD45RA+ cells were excluded by CCR7 positive selection of CD45RO-negative cells. Here immunoSEQ multiplex PCR was the method, and the copy in TCRdb shows in-frame clones only, minus some. The data contain roughly 2.1 million clones, just over 90% of them seen just once; the ten biggest clones take up more than 1.5%. The sequenced material came from naive CD8+ T cells from PBMCs. The receptors were gathered from a man younger than 35 in good health. Some clones in this sample may be carry-over from other donors' samples.

The CDR3 loop is CASSLDFSGNEQFF. In DNA form, the CDR3 reads TGTGCCAGCAGTTTAGACTTTAGCGGAAATGAGCAGTTCTTC. The V call is TRBV28, the J call TRBJ2-1; D is possibly TRBD2 (6 bases). This CDR3 has 14 amino acids. Germline V gene sequence: CDR1 MDHEN, CDR2 SYDVKM. Trimming took 2 bases from V and 7 from J, leaving 12 bases between them.

The chain links TRBV4-1 to TRBJ2-3; TRBD2 agrees at 11 bases. The V segment lost 2 bases and the J segment 5 bases; nucleotides outside the gene matches: 21. CDR3 size: 21 residues. From germline, CDR1 is MGHRA and CDR2 YSYEKL. The CDR3 nucleotides are TGCGCCAGCAGCCAAATACGGGGACTAGCGGCCCTCCCGGGGTATGGAGATACGCAGTATTTT. Its translation: CASSQIRGLAALPGYGDTQYF.